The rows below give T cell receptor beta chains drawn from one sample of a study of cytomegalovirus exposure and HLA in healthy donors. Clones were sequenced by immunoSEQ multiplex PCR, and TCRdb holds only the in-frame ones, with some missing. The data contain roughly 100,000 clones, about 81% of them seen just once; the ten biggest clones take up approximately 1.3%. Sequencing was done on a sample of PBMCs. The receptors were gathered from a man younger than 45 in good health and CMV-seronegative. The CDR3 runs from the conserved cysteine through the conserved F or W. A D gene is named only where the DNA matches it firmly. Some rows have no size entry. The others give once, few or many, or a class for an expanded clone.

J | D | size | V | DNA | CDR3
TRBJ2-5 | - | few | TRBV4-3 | TGCGCCAGCAGCCAAGCCCTCGGGTCTAGCCCGGGGGAGACCCAGTACTTC | CASSQALGSSPGETQYF
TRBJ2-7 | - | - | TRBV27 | TGTGCCAGCAGTTTGCTCCAGGGAAGAACGCGCGAGCAGTACTTC | CASSLLQGRTREQYF
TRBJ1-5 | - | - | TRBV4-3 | TGCGCCAGCAGCCAAGATTCAGTCCGCAATCAGCCCCAGCATTTT | CASSQDSVRNQPQHF
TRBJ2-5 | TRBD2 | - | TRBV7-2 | TGTGCCAGCAGCCTCGGACTAGCGGGGATGCAAGAGACCCAGTACTTC | CASSLGLAGMQETQYF
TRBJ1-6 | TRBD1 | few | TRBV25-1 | TGTGCCAGCAGTGAGGGGGACAGGGGTTCGCCCCTCCACTTT | CASSEGDRGSPLHF
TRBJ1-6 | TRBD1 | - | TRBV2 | TGTGCCGGAGAGGACAGGGAGAATTCACCCCTCCACTTT | CAGEDRENSPLHF
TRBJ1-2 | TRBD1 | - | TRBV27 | TGTGCCAGCAGTTTAGGGACAGGGAAATATGGCTACACCTTC | CASSLGTGKYGYTF
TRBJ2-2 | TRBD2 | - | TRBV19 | TGTGCCAGTAGACCAGGACTAGCCTCCTCCGGGGAGCTGTTTTTT | CASRPGLASSGELFF
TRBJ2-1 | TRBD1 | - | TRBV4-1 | TGCGCCAGCAGCCAAGGATATGGGACAGGGGGAGAGCAGTTCTTC | CASSQGYGTGGEQFF
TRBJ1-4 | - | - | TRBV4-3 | TGCGCCAGCAGCCAAGTTGGGGGGAATGAAAATCTGTTTTTT | CASSQVGGNENLFF
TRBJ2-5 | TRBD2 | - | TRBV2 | TGTGCCAGCCAGCGGGAGGCCGCTTCCCAAGAGACCCAGTACTTC | CASQREAASQETQYF
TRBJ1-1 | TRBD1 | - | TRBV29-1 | TGCAGCGAGGACCCAGGGGGCCCTAACACTGAAGCTTTCTTT | CSEDPGGPNTEAFF
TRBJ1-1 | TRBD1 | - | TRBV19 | TGTGCCAGTACTCAGACAGGGGCCGGAAACACTGAAGCTTTCTTT | CASTQTGAGNTEAFF
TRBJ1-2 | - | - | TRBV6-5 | TGTGCCAGCAGGACCGGGGACATGAGCTACACCTTC | CASRTGDMSYTF
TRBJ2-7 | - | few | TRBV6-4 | TGTGCCAGCAGTGATGGCCCGGGCGAGCAGTACTTC | CASSDGPGEQYF
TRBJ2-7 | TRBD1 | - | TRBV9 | TGTGCCAGCAGCCCGCGGACAGGGTTCCACGAGCAGTACTTC | CASSPRTGFHEQYF
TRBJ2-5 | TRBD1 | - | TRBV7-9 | TGTGCCAGCAGCCGACAAAAGATCCGGGACAGGGTACAAGAGACCCAGTACTTC | CASSRQKIRDRVQETQYF
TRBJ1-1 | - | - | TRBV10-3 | TGTGCCATCACCCGCCCGACAGGTGCGAACACTGAAGCTTTCTTT | CAITRPTGANTEAFF
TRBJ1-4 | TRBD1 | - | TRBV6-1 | TGTGCCAGCAGTGACGGACAGGCAACTAATGAAAAACTGTTTTTT | CASSDGQATNEKLFF
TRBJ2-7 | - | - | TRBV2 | TGTGCCAGCAGTGAATCCCAGGGGCGCATCGACGAGCAGTACTTC | CASSESQGRIDEQYF
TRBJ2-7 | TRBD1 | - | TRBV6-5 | TGTGCCAGCAGTTTATTACCGGGACAGTACTACGAGCAGTACTTC | CASSLLPGQYYEQYF
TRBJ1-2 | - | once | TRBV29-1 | TGCAGCGTTGAAGGATACAGTCCTAACTATGGCTACACCTTC | CSVEGYSPNYGYTF
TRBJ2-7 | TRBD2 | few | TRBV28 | TGTGCCAGCAGTTTCGGGGGAGGGGACGGCTCCTACGAGCAGTACTTC | CASSFGGGDGSYEQYF
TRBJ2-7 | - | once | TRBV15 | TGTGCCACCAGCAGCTATGACCGACTCTCCTACGAGCAGTACTTC | CATSSYDRLSYEQYF
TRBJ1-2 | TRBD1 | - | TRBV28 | TGTGCCAGCAGTCTTCAGGGGGCACTAGGCTACACCTTC | CASSLQGALGYTF
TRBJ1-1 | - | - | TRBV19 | TGTGCCAGTAGGGCAGGGTATGAAGCTTTCTTT | CASRAGYEAFF
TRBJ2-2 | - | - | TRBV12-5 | TGTGCTAGTGGCCCCGACAGGCCTCTCTTGGAAACGACCGGGGAGCTGTTTTTT | CASGPDRPLLETTGELFF
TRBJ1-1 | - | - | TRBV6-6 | TGTGCCAGCAGTTCCTTACAGAACACTGAAGCTTTCTTT | CASSSLQNTEAFF
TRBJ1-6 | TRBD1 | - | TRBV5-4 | TGTGCCAGCAGACCTGCCGGGACAGGGAATAATTCACCCCTCCACTTT | CASRPAGTGNNSPLHF
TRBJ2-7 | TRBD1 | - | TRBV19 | TGTGCCAGTAGTAGACAGGGAGAATCCTACGAGCAGTACTTC | CASSRQGESYEQYF
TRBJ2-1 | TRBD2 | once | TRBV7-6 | TGTGCCAGCAGCTCCCTAGCGGGAGGGGGGTGGGCTGAGCAGTTCTTC | CASSSLAGGGWAEQFF
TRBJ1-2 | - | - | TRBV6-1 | TGTGCCAGTAAGGAGGGACCAGCTCTCTATGGCTACACCTTC | CASKEGPALYGYTF
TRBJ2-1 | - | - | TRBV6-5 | TGTGCCGCCGGGGAGGTCACCTACAATGAGCAGTTCTTC | CAAGEVTYNEQFF
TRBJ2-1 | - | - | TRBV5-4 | TGTGCCAGCAGCTTGGGTGGGCCCGGCTCCTACAATGAGCAGTTCTTC | CASSLGGPGSYNEQFF
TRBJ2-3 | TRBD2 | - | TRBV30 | TGTGCCTGGAGTCCTGGACTAGCGGGGGGAGGTGATACGCAGTATTTT | CAWSPGLAGGGDTQYF
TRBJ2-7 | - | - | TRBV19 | TGTGCCAGTAGTATCCGACACAGAAGTAGCTCCTACGAGCAGTACTTC | CASSIRHRSSSYEQYF
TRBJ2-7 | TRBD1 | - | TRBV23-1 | TGCGCCAGCAGTCAAAGGGACAGTACCAAATTCGAGCAGTACTTC | CASSQRDSTKFEQYF
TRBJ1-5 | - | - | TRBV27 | TGTGCCAGCAGTTCAGGACAGCCTCGCAATCAGCCCCAGCATTTT | CASSSGQPRNQPQHF
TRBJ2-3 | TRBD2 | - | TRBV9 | TGTGCCAGCAGCGTAGGAACTAGCGGGAGCGATACGCAGTATTTT | CASSVGTSGSDTQYF
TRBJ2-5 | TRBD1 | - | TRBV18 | TGTGCCAGCTCCAACAGGGGGGTAGAAGAGACCCAGTACTTC | CASSNRGVEETQYF
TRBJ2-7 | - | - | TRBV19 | TGTGCCAGTAGTGTCGGGGTTTTATTGGGCGAGCAGTACTTC | CASSVGVLLGEQYF
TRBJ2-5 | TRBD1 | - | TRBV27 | TGTGCCAGCAGTTGGGGACAGGGAAGAGAGACCCAGTACTTC | CASSWGQGRETQYF
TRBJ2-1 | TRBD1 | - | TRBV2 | TGTGCCAGCAGCCGCGAGGGACAGGTGGATTACAATGAGCAGTTCTTC | CASSREGQVDYNEQFF
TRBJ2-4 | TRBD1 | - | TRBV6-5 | TGTGCCAGCAGTTCAAATGCCGGGACAGTTCAAAACATTCAGTACTTC | CASSSNAGTVQNIQYF
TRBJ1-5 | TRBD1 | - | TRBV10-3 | TGTGCCATCAGAGCCGGGACAGGGGATCAGCCCCAGCATTTT | CAIRAGTGDQPQHF
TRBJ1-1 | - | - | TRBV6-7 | TGTGCCAGCAGTTGGGGGCGAGGGAAGAACACTGAAGCTTTCTTT | CASSWGRGKNTEAFF
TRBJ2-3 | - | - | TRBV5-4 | TGTGCCAGCAGCTTGGCTGCCGGAACGACAACAGATACGCAGTATTTT | CASSLAAGTTTDTQYF
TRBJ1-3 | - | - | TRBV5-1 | TGCGCCAGCAGCTTGGTAGCGGACGGTGGAAACACCATATATTTT | CASSLVADGGNTIYF
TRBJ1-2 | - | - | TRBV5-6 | TGTGCCAGCAGCTTGGACAGGAGAAACTATGGCTACACCTTC | CASSLDRRNYGYTF
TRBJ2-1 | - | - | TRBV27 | TGTGCCAGCAGTTCACCGACTATCTACAATGAGCAGTTCTTC | CASSSPTIYNEQFF
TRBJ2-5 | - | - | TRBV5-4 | TGTGCCAGCAAACAGGGTGCCCTCATGGAGACCCAGTACTTC | CASKQGALMETQYF
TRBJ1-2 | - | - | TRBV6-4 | TGTGCCAGCAGTGAAAGAGAATATGGCTACACCTTC | CASSEREYGYTF
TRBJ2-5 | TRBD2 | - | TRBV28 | TGTGCCAGCAGTCCTGACCGAGGACTAGCGGCACAAGAGACCCAGTACTTC | CASSPDRGLAAQETQYF
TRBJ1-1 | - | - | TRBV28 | TGTGCCAGCGGCGGGGAGAGCTACATGAACACTGAAGCTTTCTTT | CASGGESYMNTEAFF
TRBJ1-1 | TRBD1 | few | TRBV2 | TGTGCCAGCAGCAGATTACAGGGGGTCCCTGAAGCTTTCTTT | CASSRLQGVPEAFF
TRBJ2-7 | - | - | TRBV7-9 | TGTGCCAGCACCTCCCAGGGGGAGCAGTACTTC | CASTSQGEQYF